This T cell receptor beta chain came from a study of T-cell memory formation after mild COVID-19. The V end lost 3 bases, the J end lost 3 bases, and 20 bases lay between the germline ends. CDR3 length: 16 amino acids. Germline V gives CDR1 DFQATT, CDR2 SNEGSKA (reference sequence). TCRdb ran MiXCR on the 5' RACE reads and lists one entry per CDR3 protein. The table has some 150,000 distinct CDR3 sequences, 15% to 20% seen once. The chain uses TRBV20-1 and TRBJ2-5; D unresolved. The sample consisted of PBMCs or a T cell subset sorted from them (not recorded which). The sequence was collected from an adult woman who had mild COVID-19 (a few samples of this study predate the infection). Cell type and time point are not known. The CDR3 loop is CSASNPTLLYKETQYF. As DNA, the CDR3 is TGCAGTGCTAGTAACCCAACCTTACTGTATAAAGAGACCCAGTACTTC.